This TCR beta chain was sequenced during a study of control samples from healthy donors and cancer patients. From germline, CDR1 is GTSNPN and CDR2 SVGIG (reference sequence). Trimming cost V 5 bases and J 7 bases, with 14 bases left between them. The length of the CDR3 is 12 residues. TCRdb's table, derived via immunoSEQ multiplex PCR, lists solely in-frame clones and lacks some. The sample has under 200,000 clones, approximately 90% seen once. This rearrangement joins TRBV30 to TRBJ1-2; possible D gene TRBD1, 5 bases. The TCR originated in a woman younger than 45 in good health. Material for sequencing was blood. The CDR3 DNA reads TGTGCCTGGGGGCTCGGGGGATCTGGCTACACCTTC. Translated: CAWGLGGSGYTF.